This T cell receptor beta chain was observed in a study of cytomegalovirus exposure and HLA in healthy donors. Repertoires were generated with immunoSEQ multiplex PCR, while TCRdb's copy carries only in-frame clones and drops some. This table holds tens of thousands of clones, 85% to 95% found once. Comment on this clone: Its antigen is unknown.

V dropped 3 bases and J dropped 1; count of bases not matched to a gene: 5. Germline lookup yields CDR1 MDHEN and CDR2 SYDVKM. This CDR3 has 15 residues. Notes on the study in general: Rare TCR sequences dominated, though some public TCRs recurred in many donors.

The receptor's source is a woman aged 18-29 years in good health and CMV-seronegative. The V gene is TRBV28, the J gene TRBJ1-1; TRBD1 agrees at 7 bases. The sample was PBMCs. The CDR3 DNA reads as TGTGCCAGCAGTTTTCAGGGGGTCTCGAACACTGAAGCTTTCTTT. This encodes CASSFQGVSNTEAFF.